This TCR beta chain was identified in a study of blood T cell repertoires in COVID-19. Profiled with immunoSEQ multiplex PCR; TCRdb holds only in-frame clones, not every one. The top ten hold approximately 3.8% of the sample, which has about 63,000 clones, approximately 80% seen once. V was shortened by 2 bases and J by 6 bases, with 17 bases between the two germline ends. The CDR3 runs 16 residues. CDR1 and CDR2 from the germline V gene are LNHNV and YYDKDF (reference sequence). This clonotype was sampled from a woman between 40 and 50 years old with acute COVID-19. This chain links TRBV15 with TRBJ2-1, with D possibly being TRBD2 (6 bases). Sequencing was carried out using PBMCs or T cells enriched from blood (not recorded which). Written as DNA, the CDR3 is TGTGCCACCAGCAGATATACCGGGACTCCCGCCAATGAGCAGTTCTTC. Translating gives CATSRYTGTPANEQFF. Supplemented by reference TRBV15 and TRBJ2-1, the full variable domain reads DAMVIQNPRYQVTQFGKPVTLSCSQTLNHNVMYWYQQKSSQAPKLLFHYYDKDFNNEADTPDNFQSRRPNTSFCFLDIRSPGLGDTAMYLCATSRYTGTPANEQFFGPGTRLTVL.